The clone carrying this T cell receptor beta chain appeared many times. TCRdb ran MiXCR on the reads and lists one entry per CDR3 protein. The sample contains 15,000 to 20,000 distinct CDR3 sequences, around a fifth of which appear only once. This sample stems from a study of liver allograft versus peripheral blood T cells. Study at large: Within transplanted livers, the T cell receptor repertoires were examined and compared against the repertoires present in the peripheral blood of liver transplant recipients.

V lost 7 bases, J lost 1 base, and 10 bases stayed unmatched. From germline, CDR1 is MNHEY and CDR2 SVGEGT. This CDR3 region has 16 residues. The V and J genes are TRBV6-2 or TRBV6-3 and TRBJ2-1; 7 positions agree with TRBD1. The sequence derives from a human patient who had a liver transplant. Some of the T cells may derive from the graft donor. The CDR3 DNA reads TGTGCCAGCATAGGGGGCGAGCGGCCTTCCTACAATGAGCAGTTCTTC. Translation: CASIGGERPSYNEQFF.